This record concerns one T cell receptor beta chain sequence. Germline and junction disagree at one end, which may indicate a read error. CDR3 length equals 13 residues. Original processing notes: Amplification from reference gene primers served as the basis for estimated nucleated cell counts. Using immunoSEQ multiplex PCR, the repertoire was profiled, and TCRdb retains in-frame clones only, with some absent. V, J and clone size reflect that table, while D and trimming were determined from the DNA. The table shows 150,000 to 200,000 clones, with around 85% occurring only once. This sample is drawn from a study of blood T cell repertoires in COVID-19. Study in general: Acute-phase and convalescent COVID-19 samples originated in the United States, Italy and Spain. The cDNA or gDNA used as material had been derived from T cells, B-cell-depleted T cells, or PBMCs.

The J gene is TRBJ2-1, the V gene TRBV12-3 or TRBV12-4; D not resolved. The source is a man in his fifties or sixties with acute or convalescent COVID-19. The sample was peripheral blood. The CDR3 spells CASSLDSHNEQFF. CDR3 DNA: TGTGCCAGCAGTTTAGACTCCCACAATGAGCAGTTCTTC.